The T cell receptor (beta chain) under discussion was sequenced for a study of cytomegalovirus exposure and HLA in healthy donors. Study details: Caucasian-associated ancestry cluster membership applied to less than 85% of around 400 genotyped donors. The study, taken as a whole, reports: A previous analysis found most TCR beta V segments productive roughly 90% or roughly 30% of the time.

This clone was seen only a few times. The antigen is undetermined. The PCR was carried out with 60 Vbeta primers and 13 Jbeta primers. The protocol was immunoSEQ multiplex PCR, while the TCRdb copy is restricted to in-frame clones and leaves out a portion. The sample shows some 120,000 clones, about 8.5% of them seen only once. V gave up 1 base and J gave up 8 bases; unmatched junction bases: 6. This CDR3 comprises 15 residues. CDR1 is MGHRA and CDR2 is YSYEKL in the germline V gene. The sample was PBMCs. This sequence joins TRBV4-1 and TRBJ1-4; 8 nucleotides match TRBD1. The TCR originated in a man aged 40-55 years in good health and CMV-seronegative. CDR3 bases: TGCGCCAGCAGCCAAGCGCAGGGGGCTTTCGAAAAACTGTTTTTT. Amino acid sequence: CASSQAQGAFEKLFF.